This T cell receptor (beta chain) was obtained from a study of siplizumab effects on memory and regulatory T cells. A word on this clone: Its antigen is currently unknown.

General study points: Solely a minor proportion of alloreactive clones could be assigned to unstimulated subsets.

The CDR3 has 14 residues. V dropped 5 bases and J dropped 2; count of bases not matched to a gene: 3. Germline values: CDR1 KGHSH, CDR2 LQKENI. The data were produced by immunoSEQ multiplex PCR, yet TCRdb's version contains in-frame clones alone and is incomplete. Altogether 90,000 to 150,000 clones are present, around 93% being singletons, with the ten largest covering roughly 0.16%. Sample: non-Treg CD4+ T cells sorted from blood. The rearrangement links TRBV18 to TRBJ1-1; 9 bases align to TRBD1. This receptor was identified in a human donor in good health. The CDR3 sequence is CASSATGGNTEAFF. For the CDR3, the DNA is TGTGCCAGCTCAGCGACAGGGGGTAACACTGAAGCTTTCTTT.